This T cell receptor beta chain was sequenced in a study of blood T cell repertoires in COVID-19. In the study overall: Spain, Italy and the United States supplied samples that represented acute and convalescent COVID-19.

The method was immunoSEQ multiplex PCR; TCRdb's version includes in-frame clones alone and lacks a portion of them. The sample lists approximately 27,000 clones; roughly nine tenths were seen once. The V and J ends lost 5 bases and 3 bases respectively, with 15 bases between them. Germline CDR1 SGHTA, CDR2 FQGNSA. The CDR3 consists of 15 residues. This receptor was taken from a man between 60 and 75 years old with acute or convalescent COVID-19. This chain connects TRBV7-2 to TRBJ2-3; D is perhaps TRBD1 (6 bases). The sample taken for sequencing was peripheral blood. The chain's CDR3 is CASSPQGFGTDTQYF. The CDR3, as DNA: TGTGCCAGCAGCCCCCAGGGGTTTGGTACAGATACGCAGTATTTT.